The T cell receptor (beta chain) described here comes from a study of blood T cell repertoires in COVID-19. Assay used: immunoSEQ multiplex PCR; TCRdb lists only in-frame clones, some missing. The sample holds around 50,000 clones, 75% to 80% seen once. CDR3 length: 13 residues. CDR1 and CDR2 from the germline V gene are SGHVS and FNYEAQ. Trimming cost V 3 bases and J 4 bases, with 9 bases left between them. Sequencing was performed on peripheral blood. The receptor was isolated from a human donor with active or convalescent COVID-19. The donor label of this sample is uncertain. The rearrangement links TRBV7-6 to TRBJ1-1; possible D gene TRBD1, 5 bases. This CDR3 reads CASSLFQGTEAFF. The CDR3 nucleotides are TGTGCCAGCAGCTTGTTCCAGGGCACTGAAGCTTTCTTT.